This TCR beta chain was identified in a study of CD8+CD57+ T cells in acquired aplastic anemia (dated by TCRdb to the late 2010s). Notes on the research overall: DNA extracted from sorted CD4+ and CD8+ cells had a mean of roughly 3 ug, with a range of about 0.18 to 27.4 ug. CD8+CD57+ expansion was defined as a frequency above the mean frequency observed in healthy subjects. What the study reported, not specific to this receptor: Between patients and healthy controls, no significant difference in CD8+ Simpson's diversity was found (P=0.060). Roughly 30 CD8+ CDR3 sequences were shared between patients and controls but appeared highly expressed in patients and within their immunodominant clones.

The CDR3 runs 14 residues from the cysteine to the phenylalanine. Only the CDR3 DNA stays, 42 bases, in frame from base 1. Reading the germline V gene (reference sequence) gives CDR1 SGHKS and CDR2 YYEKEE. V and J lose 0 bases and 5 bases, and a span of 9 bases separates them. Patients chosen for sequencing had shown expansion of CD8+CD57+ cells by flow cytometry. Every patient had severe acquired aplastic anemia, diagnosed using the International Study of Aplastic Anemia and Agranulocytosis and Camitta criteria. No therapy had been received by the patients at the time of blood sampling. In the study, sorted CD4+ and CD8+ blood T cells from patients with severe aplastic anemia and from healthy subjects underwent deep sequencing of TCR repertoires. In the USA, patient enrollment took place under clinicaltrials.gov protocols 00001620, 01623167, 00001397, 00071045, 00081523 and 00961064. Ficoll-Paque density gradient centrifugation was used to isolate peripheral blood mononuclear cells. Before DNA was extracted, CD4+ and CD8+ T cells were sorted using either FACS or magnetic beads.

As concerns this clonotype: The target of this receptor is not known. No clone much larger than this one lies a single base away; base qualities are absent.

TCR beta VDJ combination and CDR3 sequence profiling used genomic DNA as the template. An Illumina HiSeq 2000 was the platform used for TCR repertoire sequencing. Per the authors' processing: Repertoires were assessed using TRBV/TRBJ rearrangement plots, CDR3 size and DJ length profiles, and Simpson's diversity index. The most abundant DNA sequence in the deep sequencing data was defined as the immunodominant clone. CDR3 amino acid sequences were screened for sharing across subjects and were compared with published repertoires and the VDJdb database. The public reads were reprocessed in TCRdb via fastp at Q25 and MiXCR, keeping in-frame beta chains. Rows with one shared CDR3 protein collapse into an entry with the most common genes and DNA. The authors' filters were not applied to this entry. The sample table holds hundreds of thousands of distinct CDR3 sequences, of which 70% to 85% were seen once. The top ten clones comprise around 40% of the sample.

This TCR derives from a human donor with aplastic anemia. This receptor chain uses TRBV5-5 and TRBJ1-5; the D gene is not confidently resolved. Source material: sorted CD4+, CD8+, or CD8+CD57+ T cells (not recorded which) from PBMCs. In nucleotide form, the sequence is TGTGCCAGCAGCTTGGAGAGGGAGGATCAGCCCCAGCATTTT. Its protein reads: CASSLEREDQPQHF.